This TCR beta chain was sequenced during a study of radiation and T cells in renal cell carcinoma. Findings of the study overall: Pretreatment tumor biopsies were lacking, so baseline clonotypes are unknown.

As for time point: blood 2 weeks post-SBRT. Indicated treatment: 15 Gy SBRT to primary tumor, nephrectomy 4 weeks later. Clear cell pathology was present in this patient's renal cell carcinoma. Germline V gene data show CDR1 as MNHEY and CDR2 as SVGAGI. The ends lost 6 bases at V and 8 bases at J; junction bases unmatched: 5. The CDR3 length is 12 residues. As for this clone: Its antigen is not known.

Data came from immunoSEQ multiplex PCR; TCRdb stores just in-frame clones and leaves some out. The table records about 150,000 clones, roughly 87% of them present only once. The input for sequencing was blood, taken from a patient whose treatment included radiotherapy and nephrectomy. The source of this sequence is a woman aged 50 to 60 with renal cell carcinoma. The V call is TRBV6-5, the J call TRBJ1-1; TRBD1 aligns across 8 bases. As DNA, the CDR3 is TGTGCCAGCAGCTTGACAGGGGAGGAAGCTTTCTTT. It translates to CASSLTGEEAFF.